The 17 T cell receptor beta chains reported below all come from one sample, sequenced in a study of OX40 agonist ivuxolimab in advanced cancers. Sequencing used immunoSEQ multiplex PCR; TCRdb keeps in-frame clones, though not all of them. The data hold about 84,000 clones, with 75% to 90% observed a single time. The sequencing used CD4+ or CD8+ T cells sorted from blood, collected in a trial of the OX40 agonist ivuxolimab. All receptors come from an adult with an advanced solid tumor such as melanoma, head and neck, liver or kidney cancer.

This clone was detected once. The chain couples TRBV6-4 to TRBJ2-7, with TRBD1 identical over 12 bases. Germline-derived CDR1 and CDR2 are MRHNA and SNTAGT. The CDR3 runs to 13 residues. Losses at the gene ends were 6 bases for V and 7 bases for J; bases not matched to a gene: 4. CDR3 sequence reads: CASRGTGGQEQYF. In nucleotides, the CDR3 is TGTGCCAGCAGGGGGACAGGGGGCCAAGAGCAGTACTTC.

The chain couples TRBV5-4 to TRBJ1-4; D is unclear. This CDR3 contains 15 residues. The ends were cut back, 0 bases at V and 3 bases at J, with 9 bases in the middle. CDR1 and CDR2 (germline): SGHNT, YYREEE (reference sequence). The CDR3 bases are TGTGCCAGCAGCTTGGCCGCTGGTGCTAATGAAAAACTGTTTTTT. Protein product: CASSLAAGANEKLFF. The entire variable domain, with the rest obtained from reference TRBV5-4 and TRBJ1-4, is as follows: ETGVTQSPTHLIKTRGQQVTLRCSSQSGHNTVSWYQQALGQGPQFIFQYYREEENGRGNFPPRFSGLQFPNYSSELNVNALELDDSALYLCASSLAAGANEKLFFGSGTQLSVL.

V usage is TRBV7-2 and J usage is TRBJ2-2, with D possibly TRBD2 on 5 matching bases. Germline-derived CDR1 and CDR2 are SGHTA and FQGNSA. The V end was cut by 11 bases, the J end by 3 bases, with 13 bases between. The CDR3 totals 13 residues. The CDR3 coding sequence is TGTGCCTGCGACGGACTGTACACCGGGGAGCTGTTTTTT. The encoded protein is CACDGLYTGELFF.

Worth noting for this clone: Relative to the germline gene, one junction end is altered; a read error may explain this. The chain recombines TRBV28 with TRBJ2-7; D gene uncertain. The CDR3 has 14 amino acids. Germline V lookup: CDR1 MDHEN, CDR2 SYDVKM. CDR3 in amino acids: CASSLWWLSSEQYF. The CDR3 region has the DNA TGTGCCAGCAGTTTATGGTGGCTGTCCTCCGAGCAGTACTTC.

CDR3 loop: CASSFRGQGLNTIYF. The CDR3 bases are TGTGCCAGCAGCTTTCGGGGACAGGGCTTAAACACCATATATTTT. V usage is TRBV5-6 and J usage is TRBJ1-3; 9 bases fit TRBD1. V lost 2 bases to trimming and J lost 6 bases; unmatched junction nucleotides: 6. Germline V lookup: CDR1 SGHDT, CDR2 YYEEEE. This CDR3 contains 15 residues.

The chain recombines TRBV28 with TRBJ2-5, with unresolved D. The CDR3 sequence is 12 residues long. Looked up from germline, CDR1 is MDHEN and CDR2 is SYDVKM. Trimming left V 6 bases short and J 6 bases short, with 11 bases between. The CDR3: CASRQSAKTQYF. The DNA for the CDR3 is TGTGCCAGCAGACAATCGGCGAAGACCCAGTACTTC.

The chain couples TRBV7-2 to TRBJ2-1; weak D call: TRBD2 (6 bases). Trimming removed 5 bases from V and 7 bases from J, with 12 bases in between. The CDR3 loop spans 13 amino acids. Per germline, CDR1 SGHTA and CDR2 FQGNSA. CDR3 DNA sequence: TGTGCCAGCAGCCTCGAGGCGGGGAATGAGCAGTTCTTC. It specifies CASSLEAGNEQFF.

The rearrangement joins TRBV6-7 to TRBJ2-3; 11 bases map to TRBD2. TRBV6-7 is annotated as an ORF whose role is uncertain. Germline trimming cut 1 base from V and 5 bases from J; bases unmatched to any gene: 11. The CDR3 has 18 residues. CDR3 DNA sequence: TGTGCCAGCAGTTACTTGACCAGACTAGCGGGGAGAGGAGATACGCAGTATTTT. This gives the protein CASSYLTRLAGRGDTQYF.

The chain carries TRBV11-3 and TRBJ2-2; TRBD1 matches 8 bases. Trimming cost V 4 bases and J 6 bases; bases outside gene matches: 7. Germline values: CDR1 SGHNT, CDR2 YENEEA. The CDR3 has 15 amino acids. CDR3 loop: CASSSGTGEAGELFF. In nucleotides, the CDR3 is TGTGCCAGCAGCTCCGGGACAGGAGAGGCCGGGGAGCTGTTTTTT. Supplemented by reference TRBV11-3 and TRBJ2-2, the full variable domain reads EAGVVQSPRYKIIEKKQPVAFWCNPISGHNTLYWYLQNLGQGPELLIRYENEEAVDDSQLPKDRFSAERLKGVDSTLKIQPAELGDSAVYLCASSSGTGEAGELFFGEGSRLTVL.

J is TRBJ2-1 and V is TRBV19; a weak D match, TRBD1 (6 bases). The length of the CDR3 is 15 residues. Trimming removed 0 bases at V and 8 bases at J, with 14 bases between. Germline V gives CDR1 LNHDA, CDR2 SQIVND (reference sequence). CDR3 in amino acids: CASSIDGGYVDEQFF. The CDR3 DNA sequence: TGTGCCAGTAGTATAGATGGGGGCTACGTCGATGAGCAGTTCTTC.

The CDR3 sequence is CASSVVAGGFYEQYV. For the CDR3, the DNA is TGTGCCAGCAGCGTAGTTGCGGGGGGTTTTTACGAGCAGTACGTC. The V call is TRBV9, the J call TRBJ2-7; TRBD2 matches 8 bases. Per the germline V gene, CDR1 is SGDLS and CDR2 is YYNGEE. Unmatched junction bases numbered 6, after V lost 0 bases and J lost 4 bases. This CDR3 region has 15 residues.

This sequence joins TRBV28 and TRBJ2-7; D is possibly TRBD1 or TRBD2 (6 bases each). The CDR3 runs 14 residues. V was trimmed by 5 bases and J by 1 base, leaving 12 bases between them. Germline V gene data show CDR1 as MDHEN and CDR2 as SYDVKM. CDR3 residues: CASSPTGTSYEQYV. The CDR3 region has the DNA TGTGCCAGCAGTCCAACAGGGACTTCCTACGAGCAGTACGTC.

The chain links TRBV11-2 to TRBJ1-1; D gene unclear. V was clipped by 1 base and J by 7 bases, with 7 bases between them. The CDR3 runs to 12 residues. Germline CDR1 SGHAT, CDR2 FQNNGV. The DNA of the CDR3 is TGTGCCAGCAGCTTAGGGCGGATTGAAGCTTTCTTT. Encoded protein: CASSLGRIEAFF.

The chain has TRBV28 and TRBJ2-5; 7 nucleotides line up with TRBD1. The germline CDR1 and CDR2 sequences are MDHEN and SYDVKM. The J segment lost 2 bases and the V segment lost 8 bases, leaving 5 bases of the junction unmatched. CDR3 size: 13 residues. The chain's CDR3 is CASLSDRQETQYF. The CDR3, as DNA: TGTGCCAGCCTCTCGGACAGGCAAGAGACCCAGTACTTC.

The rearrangement joins TRBV30 to TRBJ2-1; TRBD2 matches at 7 bases. The germline V gene has CDR1 GTSNPN and CDR2 SVGIG (reference sequence). This CDR3 comprises 14 residues. V gave up 7 bases and J gave up 4 bases; unmatched junction bases: 10. CDR3 protein: CAYLLAERYNEQFF. In nucleotides, the CDR3 is TGTGCCTACCTTCTAGCGGAGCGTTACAATGAGCAGTTCTTC.

The V gene is TRBV5-1, the J gene TRBJ1-4, with D possibly TRBD1 on 6 matching bases. With 5 bases removed from V and 8 bases from J, the gap between germline ends came to 10 bases. The CDR3 length is 12 residues. Per germline, CDR1 SGHRS and CDR2 YFSETQ. This CDR3 is CASSQGKEKLFF. CDR3 bases: TGCGCCAGCAGTCAGGGGAAAGAAAAACTGTTTTTT.

The V gene is TRBV27, the J gene TRBJ2-3; a possible D gene is TRBD1 (6 bases). The CDR3 has 16 residues. Germline lookup yields CDR1 MNHEY and CDR2 SMNVEV (reference sequence). Trimming stripped 5 bases from V and 1 base from J, with 16 bases between. CDR3 protein: CASSNPTGWGTDTQYF. The CDR3 nucleotides are TGTGCCAGCAGTAACCCAACAGGGTGGGGCACAGATACGCAGTATTTT.